This T cell receptor (beta chain) was identified during a study of vaccination effects on CD4 cells after COVID-19. Study outcomes and limitations: Clones arising from infection and from vaccination showed marked clonal contraction late after vaccination.

Before any sequencing was done, the ViraFEST assay used viral peptide pools to expand antigen-specific CD4+ T cells. Culture lasted 10 days before CD4+ T cell isolation. The vaccine given was either BNT162b2 or mRNA-1273, in two doses. PBMC cultures contained about 1.9 million cells per well, around 9.7 IU/ml IL-2 and around 9.4 ug/ml peptides. Comment on this clone: What it binds is not known.

Germline CDR1 is KGHSH and CDR2 is LQKENI. V lost 3 bases to trimming and J lost 6 bases, with 17 bases between them. The CDR3 is made up of 15 amino acids. Clones were sequenced by immunoSEQ multiplex PCR, and TCRdb holds only the in-frame ones, with some missing. This sample has roughly 56,000 clones; 73% occur once, and the top ten carry around 1.2%. J is TRBJ1-1 and V is TRBV18; D uncertain. This TCR derives from a human donor who received a COVID-19 vaccine. The specimen was CD4+ T cells from PBMCs cultured with HCoV-229E spike peptides, collected after COVID-19 vaccination. Here the CDR3 DNA reads TGTGCCAGCTCACCCCAGGTGGAGGGTGGCGCTGAAGCTTTCTTT. Its translation is CASSPQVEGGAEAFF. Based on the CDR3 plus reference TRBV18 and TRBJ1-1, the full variable domain is NAGVMQNPRHLVRRRGQEARLRCSPMKGHSHVYWYRQLPEEGLKFMVYLQKENIIDESGMPKERFSAEFPKEGPSILRIQQVVRGDSAAYFCASSPQVEGGAEAFFGQGTRLTVV.